Listed here is a single T cell receptor (beta chain). This sample was taken from a study of blood T cell repertoires in COVID-19. The CDR3 is 14 residues long. Looked up from germline, CDR1 is MGHRA and CDR2 is YSYEKL. V was shortened by 1 base and J by 7 bases, with 13 bases between the two germline ends. How the authors handled the data: Estimation of nucleated cell counts was performed using reference gene primer amplification. Assay used: immunoSEQ multiplex PCR; TCRdb lists only in-frame clones, some missing. V, J and clone size derive from that table, while D and trimming were established from the DNA sequence. The repertoire holds roughly 260,000 clones, with around nine tenths as singletons.

The clonotype was recovered from a middle-aged woman who had recovered from COVID-19. Sample: peripheral blood. This chain connects TRBV4-1 to TRBJ2-5; a weak D match, TRBD2 (5 bases). CDR3 loop: CASSQGEDRGTQYF. The CDR3 DNA reads TGCGCCAGCAGCCAAGGTGAGGACCGGGGGACCCAGTACTTC.